A selection of T cell receptor beta chains follows, all from one sample in a study of TIL therapy for anti-PD-1-resistant metastatic lung cancer. Method: immunoSEQ multiplex PCR; TCRdb's copy keeps in-frame clones and lacks some. The sample records about 95,000 clones, about 71% being singletons. The material was tumor tissue, obtained at baseline. The receptors shown here come from a person aged 25-80 years with non-small cell lung cancer. Each CDR3 is given with its conserved first and last residue. A D gene is named only where the DNA matches it firmly. Clone size is given for some rows only: seen once, a few or many times, or a class if the clone is expanded.

TRBJ1-1 - TRBV28 - TGTGCCAGCAGTCCTCAGGGCCAAGCTTTCTTT CASSPQGQAFF
TRBJ2-1 - TRBV9 - TGTGCCAGCAGCCCAGTACCTGACTCCTACAATGAGCAGTTCTTC CASSPVPDSYNEQFF
TRBJ1-1 - TRBV6-6 - TGTGCCAGCAGTTTCCGACAGGCACCTAGCGGGGACGCTTTCTTT CASSFRQAPSGDAFF
TRBJ2-5 TRBD1 TRBV28 medium-sized TGTGCCAGCAGTCCCCATTTTAGGGACAGCAGGGGCGAGACCCAGTACTTC CASSPHFRDSRGETQYF
TRBJ2-5 - TRBV4-1 few TGCGCCAGCAGCCCGGGGCCCCAAGAGACCCAGTACTTC CASSPGPQETQYF
TRBJ2-3 TRBD2 TRBV2 - TGTGCCAGCGGGCGGGAGGGCACAGATACGCAGTATTTT CASGREGTDTQYF
TRBJ2-7 TRBD1 TRBV29-1 few TGCAGCGTTTCCCTCGTGGGACAGGGCGACTACGAGCAGTACTTC CSVSLVGQGDYEQYF
TRBJ2-1 TRBD2 TRBV9 - TGTGCCAGCAGCGCCGGGGGGACGGTCAATGAGCAGTTCTTC CASSAGGTVNEQFF
TRBJ1-2 TRBD1 TRBV7-3 - TGTGCCAGCAGCTTAGCCGGGACAGACTATGGCTACACCTTC CASSLAGTDYGYTF
TRBJ1-4 - TRBV5-1 few TGCGCCAGCAGCCCTGGGGGTCCTGGCGAAAAACTGTTTTTT CASSPGGPGEKLFF
TRBJ2-2 TRBD2 TRBV24-1 - TGTGCCACCAGTGATGAACTAGCGGGGGGGCCTAGCGGGGAGCTGTTTTTT CATSDELAGGPSGELFF
TRBJ1-1 - TRBV4-3 - TGCGCCAGCAGCCAAGATGGCGGGGGCGGTGAAGCTTTCTTT CASSQDGGGGEAFF
TRBJ2-5 - TRBV2 medium-sized TGTGCCAGCAGATTCACCGCGGGAGAGACCCAGTACTTC CASRFTAGETQYF
TRBJ2-4 - TRBV24-1 - TGTGCCACCAGTGATGGGACCAAAAACATTCAGTACTTC CATSDGTKNIQYF
TRBJ2-1 - TRBV2 - TGTGCCAGCAGTGAACCCTTATACAATGAGCAGTTCTTC CASSEPLYNEQFF
TRBJ1-1 - TRBV5-8 - TGTGCCAGCAGGCCCTCACCGGTGATGAGGACTGAAGCTTTCTTT CASRPSPVMRTEAFF
TRBJ2-3 TRBD1 TRBV11-2 - TGTGCCAGCAGCTTAGGGACAGGCGCAGATACGCAGTATTTT CASSLGTGADTQYF
TRBJ1-1 TRBD1 TRBV7-2 - TGTGCCAGCAGCTTAGCGGCGGACAGGGCTGAAGCTTTCTTT CASSLAADRAEAFF
TRBJ2-7 TRBD2 TRBV11-2 - TGTGCCAGCAGCCCCTCCGGGACTAGCGTAACCTACGAGCAGTACTTC CASSPSGTSVTYEQYF
TRBJ1-5 - TRBV24-1 few TGTGCCACCAGTGATGCAAGGGGTCAGCCCCAGCATTTT CATSDARGQPQHF
TRBJ2-5 - TRBV5-1 - TGCGCCAGCAGCTTGGATCCCATAGGGGTGGGGGGAGAGACCCAGTACTTC CASSLDPIGVGGETQYF
TRBJ2-2 - TRBV28 - TGTGCCTCAGTCCCCCGTCAGGGGCGAGGCGGGGAGCTGTTTTTT CASVPRQGRGGELFF
TRBJ2-2 - TRBV3-1/TRBV3-2 few TGTGCCAGCAGTTACAGGGACACCGGGGAGCTGTTTTTT CASSYRDTGELFF
TRBJ1-1 - TRBV20-1 - TGCAGTGGTCAGATGAACACTGAAGCTTTCTTT CSGQMNTEAFF
TRBJ1-1 - TRBV5-1 - TGCGCCAGCAGCCCCCGACAGGATGTTGAAGCTTTCTTT CASSPRQDVEAFF
TRBJ2-3 - TRBV7-9 - TGTGCCAGCAGCACGCAGGGAGGCAGTCCCACAGATACGCAGTATTTT CASSTQGGSPTDTQYF
TRBJ2-1 TRBD2 TRBV29-1 - TGCAGCGTTTGGACTAGCGCTTTTTTGTTCTTC CSVWTSAFLFF
TRBJ1-5 - TRBV5-1 - TGCGCCAGCAGATTAGGGACGCAGGCAAATCAGCCCCAGCATTTT CASRLGTQANQPQHF
TRBJ2-3 TRBD2 TRBV7-6 - TGTGCCAGCAGCCCAATTATTCCTAGCGGGAGCCGCACAGATACGCAGTATTTT CASSPIIPSGSRTDTQYF
TRBJ2-1 TRBD2 TRBV28 - TGTGCCAGCAGTTTAGAAGCGGGGACCTCAATCGAGCAGTTCTTC CASSLEAGTSIEQFF
TRBJ2-2 - TRBV9 - TGTGCCAGCAGCGTAGTGTCTTCGGGCACCGGGGAGCTGTTTTTT CASSVVSSGTGELFF
TRBJ1-5 - TRBV9 - TGTGCCAGCAGCGTAGGACTCACTAATCAGCCCCAGCATTTT CASSVGLTNQPQHF
TRBJ2-7 - TRBV7-2 once TGTGCCAGCAGCTTTGGAAGGGGGGGCGTCGAGCAGTACTTC CASSFGRGGVEQYF
TRBJ2-3 TRBD2 TRBV18 - TGTGCCAGCTCACCACCGACTAGCGGGGGCCACACAGATACGCAGTATTTT CASSPPTSGGHTDTQYF
TRBJ1-5 TRBD1 TRBV4-1 - TGCGCCAGCAGCCAAGCGGCGACAGGGGGTCAGCCCCAGCATTTT CASSQAATGGQPQHF